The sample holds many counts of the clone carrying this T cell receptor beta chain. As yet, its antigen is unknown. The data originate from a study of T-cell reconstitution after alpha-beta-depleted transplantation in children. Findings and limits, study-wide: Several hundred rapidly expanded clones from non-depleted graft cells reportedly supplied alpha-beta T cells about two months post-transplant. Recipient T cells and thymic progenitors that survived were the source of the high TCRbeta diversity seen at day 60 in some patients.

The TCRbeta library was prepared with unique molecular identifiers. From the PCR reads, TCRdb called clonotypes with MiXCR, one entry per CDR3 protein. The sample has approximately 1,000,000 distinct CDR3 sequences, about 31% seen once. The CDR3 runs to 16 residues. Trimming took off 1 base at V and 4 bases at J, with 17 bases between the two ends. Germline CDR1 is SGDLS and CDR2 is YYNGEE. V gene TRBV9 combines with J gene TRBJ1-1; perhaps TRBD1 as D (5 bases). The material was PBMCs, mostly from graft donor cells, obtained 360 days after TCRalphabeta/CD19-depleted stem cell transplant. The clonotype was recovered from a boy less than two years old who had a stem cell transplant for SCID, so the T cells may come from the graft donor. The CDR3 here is CASSVRPVGVGTEAFF. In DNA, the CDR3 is TGTGCCAGCAGCGTACGTCCCGTAGGGGTTGGCACTGAAGCTTTCTTT. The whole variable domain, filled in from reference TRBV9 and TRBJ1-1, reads DSGVTQTPKHLITATGQRVTLRCSPRSGDLSVYWYQQSLDQGLQFLIQYYNGEERAKGNILERFSAQQFPDLHSELNLSSLELGDSALYFCASSVRPVGVGTEAFFGQGTRLTVV.